The clone carrying this T cell receptor beta chain appeared a few times. The antigen remains undetermined. This sample stems from a study of post-analysis software for immune sequencing data. Tagging with unique molecular identifiers was a feature of the TCR beta cDNA libraries. Each CDR3 protein gets one entry after TCRdb re-called the PCR reads with MiXCR. Here the sample spans roughly 400,000 distinct CDR3 sequences, approximately 38% being singletons. Study-level results: Patients had higher frequencies than controls of roughly 5 TRBV segments, including TRBV5-6, TRBV5-1 and TRBV20-1.

Trimming left V 6 bases short and J 8 bases short, with 19 bases between. The CDR3 totals 15 residues. Germline V gene data show CDR1 as MNHEY and CDR2 as SVGAGI. Sequenced material: blood. The chain couples TRBV6-5 to TRBJ1-4, with D perhaps TRBD1 (6 bases). The receptor was derived from a girl aged 2 to 9 with multiple sclerosis. This chain's CDR3 is CASSPRQGKKEKLFF. CDR3 bases: TGTGCCAGCAGCCCACGCCAGGGGAAGAAGGAAAAACTGTTTTTT.